This TCR beta chain stems from a study of T-cell memory formation after mild COVID-19. The study's findings and limits: Nothing showed for sure that second-wave clones peaking on day 37 were SARS-CoV-2 specific. Later expanders leaned CD4+, whereas clones that contracted between day 15 and 85 were balanced CD4/CD8.

In the case of this clonotype: The antigen is undetermined.

The CDR3 has 17 residues. The germline CDR1 and CDR2 sequences are MGHRA and YSYEKL. The V segment lost 0 bases and the J segment 0 bases; nucleotides outside the gene matches: 7. From the 5' RACE reads, TCRdb called clonotypes with MiXCR, one entry per CDR3 protein. The data show 130,000 to 150,000 distinct CDR3 sequences, about a fifth seen once. The chain combines TRBV4-1 with TRBJ2-7; 8 nucleotides align to TRBD2. Sequencing used PBMCs or a T cell subset sorted from them (not recorded which). The sequence derives from an adult woman who had mild COVID-19 (a few samples of this study predate the infection). Cell type and time point are not known. The CDR3 sequence: CASSQDIGLASSYEQYF. The CDR3 nucleotides read TGCGCCAGCAGCCAAGATATAGGACTAGCCTCCTCCTACGAGCAGTACTTC.